This TCR beta chain was identified during a study of T cell repertoires in cytomegalovirus infection. The CDR3 runs to 18 residues. The germline gives CDR1 MNHEY, CDR2 SMNVEV (reference sequence). Germline trimming cut 5 bases from V and 0 bases from J; bases unmatched to any gene: 8. This clonotype was seen more than once but under ten times. Its antigen is not identified. TCRdb reprocessed the reads with MiXCR, giving one entry per CDR3 protein. The sample has a few hundred thousand distinct CDR3 sequences; around 29% are singletons. The chain couples TRBV27 to TRBJ1-6; 9 nucleotides align to TRBD1. This clonotype was obtained from a human donor in good health (CMV status not recorded). Some clones in this sample may be carry-over from other donors' samples. Sequencing used cultured PBMCs, obtained from culture after CMV antigen stimulation. In DNA, the CDR3 is TGTGCCAGCAGTCTCGCCGGACAGGGGAGCTCCTATAATTCACCCCTCCACTTT. Amino acids: CASSLAGQGSSYNSPLHF.